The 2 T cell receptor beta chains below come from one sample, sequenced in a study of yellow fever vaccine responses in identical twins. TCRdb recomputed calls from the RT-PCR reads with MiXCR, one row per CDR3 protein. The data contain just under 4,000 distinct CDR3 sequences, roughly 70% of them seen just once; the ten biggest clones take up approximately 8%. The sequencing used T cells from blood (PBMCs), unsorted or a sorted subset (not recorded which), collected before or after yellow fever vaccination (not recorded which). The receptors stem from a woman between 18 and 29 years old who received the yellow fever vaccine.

CDR3: CASRNAQGGYEKLFF. CDR3 coding DNA: TGTGCCAGTCGGAACGCACAAGGCGGATATGAAAAACTGTTTTTT. The V gene is TRBV6-1, the J gene TRBJ1-4; no reliable D call. This CDR3 contains 15 residues. The germline V gene has CDR1 MNHNS and CDR2 SASEGT. Trimming took off 9 bases at V and 6 bases at J, with 20 bases between the two ends.

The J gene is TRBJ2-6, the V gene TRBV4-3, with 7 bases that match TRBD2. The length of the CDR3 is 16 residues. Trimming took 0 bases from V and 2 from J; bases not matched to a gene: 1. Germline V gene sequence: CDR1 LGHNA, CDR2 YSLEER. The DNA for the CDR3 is TGCGCCAGCAGCCAAGATGGGGGGGCTGGGGCCAACGTCCTGACTTTC. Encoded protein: CASSQDGGAGANVLTF.